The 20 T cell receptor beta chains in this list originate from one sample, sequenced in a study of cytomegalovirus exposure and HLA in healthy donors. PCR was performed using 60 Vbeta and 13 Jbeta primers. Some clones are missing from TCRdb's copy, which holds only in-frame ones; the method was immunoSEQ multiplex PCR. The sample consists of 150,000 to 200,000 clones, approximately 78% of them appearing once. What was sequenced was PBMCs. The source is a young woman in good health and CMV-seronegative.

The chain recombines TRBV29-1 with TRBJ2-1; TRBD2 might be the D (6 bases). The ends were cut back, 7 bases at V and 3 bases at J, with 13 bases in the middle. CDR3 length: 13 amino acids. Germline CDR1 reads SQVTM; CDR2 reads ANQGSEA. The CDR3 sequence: CSASRGIYNEQFF. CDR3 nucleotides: TGCAGCGCTAGCCGGGGGATCTACAATGAGCAGTTCTTC.

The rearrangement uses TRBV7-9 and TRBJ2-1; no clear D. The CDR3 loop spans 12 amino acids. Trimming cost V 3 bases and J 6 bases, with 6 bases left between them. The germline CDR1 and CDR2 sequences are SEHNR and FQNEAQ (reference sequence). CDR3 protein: CASSLAPNEQFF. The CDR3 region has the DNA TGTGCCAGCAGCTTGGCTCCCAATGAGCAGTTCTTC.

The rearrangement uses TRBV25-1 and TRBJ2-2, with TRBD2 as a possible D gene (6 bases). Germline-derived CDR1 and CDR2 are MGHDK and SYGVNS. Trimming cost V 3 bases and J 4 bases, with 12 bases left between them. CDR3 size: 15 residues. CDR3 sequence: CASSDSGLITGELFF. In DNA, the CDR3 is TGTGCCAGCAGTGATAGCGGATTAATCACCGGGGAGCTGTTTTTT.

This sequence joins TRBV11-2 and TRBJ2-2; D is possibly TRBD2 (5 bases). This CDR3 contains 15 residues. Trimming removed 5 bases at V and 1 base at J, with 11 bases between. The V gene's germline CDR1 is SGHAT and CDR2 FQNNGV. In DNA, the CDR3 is TGTGCCAGCAGCCCCCGGACTTGGAACACCGGGGAGCTGTTTTTT. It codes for CASSPRTWNTGELFF.

CDR3 bases: TGTGCCAGCAGTGGGGAGTTTGGAGTTAGCAATCAGCCCCAGCATTTT. Protein product: CASSGEFGVSNQPQHF. V and J are TRBV6-1 and TRBJ1-5; D is unclear. Trimming pared 4 bases from V and 0 bases from J, leaving 13 bases between. The CDR3 runs to 16 residues. Germline CDR1 and CDR2: MNHNS and SASEGT.

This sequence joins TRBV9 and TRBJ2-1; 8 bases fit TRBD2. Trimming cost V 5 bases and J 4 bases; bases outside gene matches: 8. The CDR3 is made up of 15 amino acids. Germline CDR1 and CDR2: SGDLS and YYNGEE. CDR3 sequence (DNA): TGTGCCAGCAGGCCTACGGCTAGCGGGTACAATGAGCAGTTCTTC. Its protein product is CASRPTASGYNEQFF.

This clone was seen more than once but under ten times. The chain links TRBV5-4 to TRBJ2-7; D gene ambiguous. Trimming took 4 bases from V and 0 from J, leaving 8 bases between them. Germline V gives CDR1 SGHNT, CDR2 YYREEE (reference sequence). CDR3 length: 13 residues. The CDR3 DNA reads TGTGCCAGCAGCGTGGACGGCTCCTACGAGCAGTACTTC. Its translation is CASSVDGSYEQYF.

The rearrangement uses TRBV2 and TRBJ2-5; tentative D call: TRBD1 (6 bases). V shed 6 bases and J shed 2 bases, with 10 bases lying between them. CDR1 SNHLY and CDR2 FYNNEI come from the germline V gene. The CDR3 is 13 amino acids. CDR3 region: CASSGTPQETQYF. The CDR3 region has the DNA TGTGCCAGCAGCGGGACACCACAAGAGACCCAGTACTTC.

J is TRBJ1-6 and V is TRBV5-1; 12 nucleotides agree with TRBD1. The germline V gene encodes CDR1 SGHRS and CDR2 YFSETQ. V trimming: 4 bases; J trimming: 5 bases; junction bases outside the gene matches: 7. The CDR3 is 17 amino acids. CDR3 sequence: CASSNRDRGLDNSPLHF. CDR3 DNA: TGCGCCAGCAGCAACCGGGACAGGGGGCTAGATAATTCACCCCTCCACTTT.

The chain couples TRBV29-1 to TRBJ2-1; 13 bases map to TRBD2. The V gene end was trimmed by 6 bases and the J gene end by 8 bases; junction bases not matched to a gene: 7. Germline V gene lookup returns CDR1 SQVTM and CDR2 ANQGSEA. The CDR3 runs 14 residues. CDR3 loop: CSVRGGTSGDEQFF. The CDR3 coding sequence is TGCAGCGTCCGGGGAGGGACTAGCGGGGATGAGCAGTTCTTC.

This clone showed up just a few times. The DNA for the CDR3 is TGTGCCAGCAGCCAAGAGGTGGAGTACAATCAGCCCCAGCATTTT. Protein sequence: CASSQEVEYNQPQHF. This chain links TRBV4-2 with TRBJ1-5; no firm D call. The germline V gene has CDR1 LGHNA and CDR2 YNFKEQ. This CDR3 is built from 15 residues. Trimming removed 0 bases at V and 3 bases at J, with 9 bases between.

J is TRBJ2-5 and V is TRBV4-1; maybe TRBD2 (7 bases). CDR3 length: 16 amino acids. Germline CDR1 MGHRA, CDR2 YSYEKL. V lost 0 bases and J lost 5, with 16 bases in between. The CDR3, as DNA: TGCGCCAGCAGCCAAGATCTGGGGGGGGCTGAGGAGACCCAGTACTTC. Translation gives CASSQDLGGAEETQYF.

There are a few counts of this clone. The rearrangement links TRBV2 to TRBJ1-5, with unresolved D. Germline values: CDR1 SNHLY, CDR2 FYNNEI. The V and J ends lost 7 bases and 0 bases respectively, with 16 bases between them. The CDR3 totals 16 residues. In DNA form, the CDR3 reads TGTGCCAGCATGCTGGCAGGACTTTATAGCAATCAGCCCCAGCATTTT. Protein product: CASMLAGLYSNQPQHF.

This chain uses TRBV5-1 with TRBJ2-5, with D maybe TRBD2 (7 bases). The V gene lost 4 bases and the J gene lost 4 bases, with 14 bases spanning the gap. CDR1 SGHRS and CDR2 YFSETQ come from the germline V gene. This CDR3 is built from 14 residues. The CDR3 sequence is CASSTGGGGETQYF. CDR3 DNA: TGCGCCAGCAGCACGGGGGGCGGGGGAGAGACCCAGTACTTC.

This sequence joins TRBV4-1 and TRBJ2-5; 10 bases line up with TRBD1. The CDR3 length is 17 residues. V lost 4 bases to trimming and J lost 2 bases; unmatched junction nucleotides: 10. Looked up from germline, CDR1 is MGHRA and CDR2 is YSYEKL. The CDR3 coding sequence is TGCGCCAGCAGCCCCCTAACCTGGACAGGGGGTCAAGAGACCCAGTACTTC. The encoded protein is CASSPLTWTGGQETQYF.

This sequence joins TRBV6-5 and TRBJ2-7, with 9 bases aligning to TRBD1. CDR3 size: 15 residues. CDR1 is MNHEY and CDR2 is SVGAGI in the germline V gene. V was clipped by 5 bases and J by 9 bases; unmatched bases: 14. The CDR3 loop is CASSGGGNRGRGQYF. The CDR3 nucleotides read TGTGCCAGCAGTGGTGGAGGGAACAGGGGGCGCGGGCAGTACTTC.

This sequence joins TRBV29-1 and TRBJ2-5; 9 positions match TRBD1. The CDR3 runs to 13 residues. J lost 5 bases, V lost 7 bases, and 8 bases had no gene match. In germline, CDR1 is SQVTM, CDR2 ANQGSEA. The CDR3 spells CSAPGQGTETQYF. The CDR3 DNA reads TGCAGCGCGCCGGGACAGGGAACGGAGACCCAGTACTTC.

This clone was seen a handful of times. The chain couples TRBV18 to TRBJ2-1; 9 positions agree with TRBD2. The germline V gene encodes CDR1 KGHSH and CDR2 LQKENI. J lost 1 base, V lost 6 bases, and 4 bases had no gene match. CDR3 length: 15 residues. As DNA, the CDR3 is TGTGCCAGCTCCGCTAGCGGGACGTCCTACAATGAGCAGTTCTTC. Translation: CASSASGTSYNEQFF.

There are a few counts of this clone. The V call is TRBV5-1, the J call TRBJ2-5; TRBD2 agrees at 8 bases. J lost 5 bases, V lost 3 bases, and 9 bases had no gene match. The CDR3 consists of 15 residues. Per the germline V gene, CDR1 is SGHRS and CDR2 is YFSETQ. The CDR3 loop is CASSSVGGAVETQYF. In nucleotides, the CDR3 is TGCGCCAGCAGCTCAGTCGGGGGGGCCGTCGAGACCCAGTACTTC.

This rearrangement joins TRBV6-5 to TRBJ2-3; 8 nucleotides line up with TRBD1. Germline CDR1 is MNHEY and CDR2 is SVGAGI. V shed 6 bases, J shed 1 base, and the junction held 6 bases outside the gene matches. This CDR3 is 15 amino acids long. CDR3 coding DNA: TGTGCCAGCAGGATTTTACAGGGGGGCACAGATACGCAGTATTTT. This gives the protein CASRILQGGTDTQYF.